The present TCR beta chain was sequenced within a study of blood T cell repertoires in COVID-19. Unmatched junction bases numbered 7, after V lost 5 bases and J lost 6 bases. The CDR3 spans 15 residues. CDR1 SNHLY and CDR2 FYNNEI come from the germline V gene. The repertoire was sequenced with immunoSEQ multiplex PCR; TCRdb's copy has only in-frame clones and lacks some. The sample contains 180,000 or so clones, around 87% of which appear only once. This chain uses TRBV2 with TRBJ2-1, with 10 bases fitting TRBD2. The sample taken for sequencing was peripheral blood. The sequence was collected from a young man with acute or convalescent COVID-19. The CDR3 DNA reads TGTGCCAGCAGTCGAGCGGGGGGGCCTGGCAATGAGCAGTTCTTC. It yields the protein CASSRAGGPGNEQFF.